This T cell receptor beta chain was profiled in a study of CD8 T cells in Susac syndrome. Random hexamers were used to reverse transcribe an amount of roughly 0.5 to 1 ug RNA. Amplification of TCR beta CDR3 spanned 54 Vbeta and 13 Jbeta via immunoSEQ multiplex PCR. A single record per CDR3 protein comes from TCRdb applying MiXCR to the immunoSEQ multiplex PCR reads. The table lists 300,000 to 350,000 distinct CDR3 sequences, roughly 94% of them singletons. The CDR3 sequence is 13 residues long. Trimming pared 8 bases from V and 1 base from J, leaving 14 bases between. CDR1 and CDR2 (germline): DFQATT, SNEGSKA (reference sequence).

This chain joins TRBV20-1 and TRBJ2-5; D possibly corresponds to TRBD2 (5 bases). Source material: CD4+ T cells from PBMCs. This receptor was obtained from a human donor with multiple sclerosis. This CDR3 reads CSPLLGAQETQYF. The CDR3 DNA is TGCAGTCCCCTGTTGGGAGCCCAAGAGACCCAGTACTTC.